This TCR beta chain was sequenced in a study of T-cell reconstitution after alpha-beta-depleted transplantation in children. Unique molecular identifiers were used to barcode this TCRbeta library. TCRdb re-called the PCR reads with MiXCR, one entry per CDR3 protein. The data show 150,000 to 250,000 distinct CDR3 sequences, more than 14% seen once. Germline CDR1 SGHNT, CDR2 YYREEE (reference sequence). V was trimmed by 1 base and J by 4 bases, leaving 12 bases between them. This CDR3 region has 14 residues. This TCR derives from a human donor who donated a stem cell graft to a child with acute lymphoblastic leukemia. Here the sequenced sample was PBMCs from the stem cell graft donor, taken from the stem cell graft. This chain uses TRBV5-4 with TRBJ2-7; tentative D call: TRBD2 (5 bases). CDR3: CASSLRAGGYEQYF. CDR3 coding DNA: TGTGCCAGCAGCTTGAGGGCTGGAGGATACGAGCAGTACTTC.